This T cell receptor (beta chain) appears in the sequencing data of a study of CD8 T cells in ankylosing spondylitis. Construction of TCR beta libraries was performed using quantitative 5'-RACE with molecular barcodes. TCRdb re-called the 5' RACE reads with MiXCR, one entry per CDR3 protein. Of around 130,000 distinct CDR3 sequences listed, 7% are singletons. Study-wide findings and caveats: Within matched ankylosing spondylitis synovial fluid, disease-linked clones were reportedly significantly enriched. One TCR beta motif, made up of under ten highly homologous variants, appeared characteristic of ankylosing spondylitis blood. There were earlier reports of some motif variants in reactive arthritis synovial fluid and blood.

This clonotype has at least ten counts. Its matching antigen is unknown. CDR1 is MNHEY and CDR2 is SMNVEV in the germline V gene (reference sequence). V shed 5 bases and J shed 2 bases, with 28 bases lying between them. The CDR3 runs to 19 residues. What was sequenced was blood, either unsorted or a sorted T cell fraction (not recorded which). The receptor was isolated from a male donor with ankylosing spondylitis or in good health (not recorded which). This chain uses TRBV27 with TRBJ2-7; either TRBD1 or TRBD2 may fit D (8 bases each). CDR3 coding DNA: TGTGCCAGCAGTCCGATCCGGGACAGGACGTTACTAGCGGCCTACGAGCAGTACTTC. Amino acids: CASSPIRDRTLLAAYEQYF.